The clone carrying this T cell receptor beta chain has more than one count but fewer than ten. Unmatched junction bases numbered 4, after V lost 6 bases and J lost 11 bases. CDR3 length: 10 amino acids. Germline-derived CDR1 and CDR2 are SQVTM and ANQGSEA. In TCRdb, the 5' RACE reads were re-called with MiXCR into one record per CDR3 protein. The profile covers 500,000 to 600,000 distinct CDR3 sequences, with approximately 22% appearing a single time and about 0.91% taken by the ten largest. The record originates from a study of identical twins. These data were also reused for a study on T cells expressing NK-cell markers. That study reports: Underlying the TCR beta repertoires were sorted CD3+CD56+NKG2C+, CD3+CD56+NKG2C- and CD3+CD56-NKG2C+ T cells.

V usage is TRBV29-1 and J usage is TRBJ1-1; TRBD1 agrees at 9 bases. Sequencing was performed on CD4+ T cells sorted from blood. This receptor was taken from a woman between 18 and 29 years old in good health. The CDR3 loop reads CSVGTGSAFF. In DNA form, the CDR3 reads TGCAGCGTGGGGACAGGGTCGGCTTTCTTT.